These 32 T cell receptor beta chains share one sample of origin, sequenced in a study of cytotoxic CD8 clonotypes in ibrutinib-treated CLL. Only in-frame clones appear in the TCRdb table, and some are missing; sequencing was by immunoSEQ multiplex PCR. The sample lists tens of thousands of clones; around 53% were seen once. The specimen was PBMCs, collected after 12 months of ibrutinib treatment. All receptors come from a human donor with chronic lymphocytic leukemia.

This clone was counted a few times. This rearrangement joins TRBV7-8 to TRBJ1-1; 8 bases fit TRBD1. V lost 3 bases and J lost 6; bases outside the gene matches: 0. This CDR3 contains 12 residues. Germline assignment: CDR1 SGHVS and CDR2 FQNEAQ. The CDR3, as DNA: TGTGCCAGCAGCTTGACAGGGGCTGAAGCTTTCTTT. Residues: CASSLTGAEAFF. The full variable domain, completed using reference TRBV7-8 and TRBJ1-1, is GAGVSQSPRYKVAKRGQDVALRCDPISGHVSLFWYQQALGQGPEFLTYFQNEAQLDKSGLPSDRFFAERPEGSVSTLKIQRTQQEDSAVYLCASSLTGAEAFFGQGTRLTVV.

This clone was found many times. V and J are TRBV19 and TRBJ2-2, with TRBD2 as a possible D gene (5 bases). The germline V and J ends were trimmed by 3 bases and 6 bases, with 14 bases remaining between them. The CDR3 is made up of 15 amino acids. Germline assignment: CDR1 LNHDA and CDR2 SQIVND (reference sequence). The CDR3 bases are TGTGCCAGTAGTATTAGCAGGACGGAGGCCGGGGAGCTGTTTTTT. The encoded protein is CASSISRTEAGELFF.

This chain links TRBV14 with TRBJ2-1; 8 bases agree with TRBD2. V was pared by 9 bases and J by 10 bases, with 14 bases of the junction left unmatched. The CDR3 spans 14 residues. Germline CDR1 and CDR2: SGHDN and FVKESK. The CDR3, as DNA: TGTGCCAGGGTCCCAGCGGGAGAATTCGGAGAGCAGTTCTTC. It codes for CARVPAGEFGEQFF.

This chain's CDR3 is CSVTSRAGGVTGELFF. CDR3 in DNA: TGCAGCGTAACAAGTCGGGCGGGAGGGGTCACCGGGGAGCTGTTTTTT. The V gene is TRBV29-1, the J gene TRBJ2-2; 9 bases fit TRBD2. The length of the CDR3 is 16 residues. CDR1 is SQVTM and CDR2 is ANQGSEA in the germline V gene. V lost 6 bases to trimming and J lost 4 bases; unmatched junction nucleotides: 12.

This chain connects TRBV2 to TRBJ2-7, with a tentative D call TRBD1 (6 bases). V was clipped by 7 bases and J by 0 bases, with 19 bases between them. Per the germline V gene, CDR1 is SNHLY and CDR2 is FYNNEI. The CDR3 spans 16 residues. For the CDR3, the DNA is TGTGCCAGCACGTATCTCCCGGAGGACAGCTCCTACGAGCAGTACTTC. Amino acid sequence: CASTYLPEDSSYEQYF.

With respect to this clone: The same CDR3 is also encoded by other DNA sequences in this sample. The CDR3 here is CASSQDPSGPYSNQPQHF. DNA of the CDR3: TGCGCCAGCAGCCAAGACCCCTCAGGGCCCTATAGCAATCAGCCCCAGCATTTT. V usage is TRBV4-1 and J usage is TRBJ1-5; the D gene is possibly TRBD1 (5 bases). Germline values: CDR1 MGHRA, CDR2 YSYEKL. The ends were cut back, 0 bases at V and 0 bases at J, with 15 bases in the middle. CDR3 size: 18 residues.

As concerns this clone: One end of the junction is discordant with germline, which a read error may explain. The V and J genes are TRBV5-3 and TRBJ2-1; D is undetermined. TRBV5-3 is recorded as an ORF, its role being uncertain. CDR3 length: 14 residues. In nucleotides, the CDR3 is TGTGCCAGCAGCTTGCCTATAGGCCTCAATGCGCAGTTCTTC. Amino acid sequence: CASSLPIGLNAQFF.

V gene TRBV28 combines with J gene TRBJ1-4, with D possibly being TRBD1 (6 bases). The length of the CDR3 is 14 residues. CDR1 and CDR2 (germline): MDHEN, SYDVKM. Trimming cost V 5 bases and J 8 bases, with 15 bases left between them. This chain's CDR3 is CASSPPGGAEKLFF. The CDR3 DNA reads as TGTGCCAGCAGTCCCCCCGGGGGGGCAGAAAAACTGTTTTTT. The complete variable domain, with remaining parts taken from reference TRBV28 and TRBJ1-4, reads DVKVTQSSRYLVKRTGEKVFLECVQDMDHENMFWYRQDPGLGLRLIYFSYDVKMKEKGDIPEGYSVSREKKERFSLILESASTNQTSMYLCASSPPGGAEKLFFGSGTQLSVL.

This chain uses TRBV19 with TRBJ2-2, with D unresolved. V lost 5 bases and J 5 bases, leaving 3 bases between the germline ends. CDR3 size: 11 residues. From germline, CDR1 is LNHDA and CDR2 SQIVND (reference sequence). The CDR3 sequence is CASSETGELFF. CDR3 in DNA: TGTGCCAGTAGTGAGACCGGGGAGCTGTTTTTT. The entire variable domain, with the rest obtained from reference TRBV19 and TRBJ2-2, is as follows: DGGITQSPKYLFRKEGQNVTLSCEQNLNHDAMYWYRQDPGQGLRLIYYSQIVNDFQKGDIAEGYSVSREKKESFPLTVTSAQKNPTAFYLCASSETGELFFGEGSRLTVL.

The chain combines TRBV5-4 with TRBJ2-5; TRBD1 might be the D (5 bases). The CDR3 spans 15 residues. Trimming shortened V by 1 base and J by 1 base, and 11 bases separated the two germline ends. Per the germline V gene, CDR1 is SGHNT and CDR2 is YYREEE (reference sequence). CDR3 residues: CASSLSQAIQETQYF. In DNA, the CDR3 is TGTGCCAGCAGCTTGTCACAGGCGATCCAAGAGACCCAGTACTTC.

This chain joins TRBV7-3 and TRBJ1-2; D is undetermined. Trimming left V 5 bases short and J 2 bases short, with 15 bases between. This CDR3 is 15 amino acids long. Germline V lookup: CDR1 SGHTA, CDR2 FQGTGA. CDR3 loop: CASSPHSQRNYGYTF. CDR3 bases: TGTGCCAGCAGCCCGCATTCACAACGGAACTATGGCTACACCTTC.

The V and J genes are TRBV2 and TRBJ2-1; possibly TRBD2 for D (5 bases). The CDR3 has 13 amino acids. Germline CDR1 reads SNHLY; CDR2 reads FYNNEI. The ends were cut back, 4 bases at V and 8 bases at J, with 12 bases in the middle. The CDR3 DNA reads TGTGCCAGCAGTGCAACTAGATCCGATGAGCAGTTCTTC. It encodes CASSATRSDEQFF.

The chain links TRBV20-1 to TRBJ2-7, with unresolved D. Germline CDR1 DFQATT, CDR2 SNEGSKA (reference sequence). Deletions cut 6 bases from V and 2 bases from J, with 5 bases between. The CDR3 sequence is 10 residues long. The CDR3 nucleotides read TGCAGTGCAGGTGCCTACGAGCAGTACTTC. Protein sequence: CSAGAYEQYF.

This clone has only a few counts. The chain employs TRBV30 and TRBJ1-2; D perhaps matches TRBD1 (5 bases). Germline CDR1 reads GTSNPN; CDR2 reads SVGIG (reference sequence). Trimming shortened V by 1 base and J by 8 bases, and 8 bases separated the two germline ends. The CDR3 is made up of 11 amino acids. CDR3 in DNA: TGTGCCTGGAGTGGTAGGGGCGGCTACACCTTC. It codes for CAWSGRGGYTF.

This clone was observed a few times. The chain joins TRBV7-9 to TRBJ2-1; no reliable D call. Looked up from germline, CDR1 is SEHNR and CDR2 is FQNEAQ (reference sequence). The germline V and J ends were trimmed by 5 bases and 0 bases, with 14 bases remaining between them. This CDR3 has 16 amino acids. In DNA, the CDR3 is TGTGCCAGCAGCCCGGTCGGGCTCGACTCCTACAATGAGCAGTTCTTC. It translates to CASSPVGLDSYNEQFF.

This clone was seen repeatedly, ten times or more. The chain couples TRBV29-1 to TRBJ1-1; D remains unclear. V lost 7 bases and J 5 bases, leaving 11 bases between the germline ends. The CDR3 has 11 amino acids. Germline assignment: CDR1 SQVTM and CDR2 ANQGSEA. CDR3 amino acids: CSAERDTEAFF. CDR3 coding DNA: TGCAGCGCCGAACGGGATACTGAAGCTTTCTTT.

J is TRBJ1-2 and V is TRBV25-1; D remains unclear. Trimming took off 4 bases at V and 4 bases at J, with 7 bases between the two ends. CDR3 size: 12 residues. The germline V gene encodes CDR1 MGHDK and CDR2 SYGVNS. The CDR3 sequence is CASSVDRYGYTF. DNA of the CDR3: TGTGCCAGCAGTGTAGACCGCTATGGCTACACCTTC.

The V call is TRBV25-1, the J call TRBJ2-1, with 7 bases fitting TRBD1. The junction had 19 bases not matched to a gene; V was cut back by 10 bases and J by 7 bases. Germline CDR1 is MGHDK and CDR2 is SYGVNS. The CDR3 has 16 residues. For the CDR3, the DNA is TGTGCCACAGGACACTCCCGGGACAGAGGTTGGAATGAGCAGTTCTTC. It is translated as CATGHSRDRGWNEQFF.

A few counts support this clone. The V and J genes are TRBV7-9 and TRBJ1-1; D is unclear. Germline loops: CDR1 SEHNR, CDR2 FQNEAQ (reference sequence). The V end was cut by 5 bases, the J end by 5 bases, with 18 bases between. The CDR3 runs 15 residues. CDR3 sequence: CASSVDWSRGTEAFF. The DNA of the CDR3 is TGTGCCAGCAGCGTTGACTGGAGTCGGGGAACTGAAGCTTTCTTT. Supplemented by reference TRBV7-9 and TRBJ1-1, the full variable domain reads DTGVSQNPRHKITKRGQNVTFRCDPISEHNRLYWYRQTLGQGPEFLTYFQNEAQLEKSRLLSDRFSAERPKGSFSTLEIQRTEQGDSAMYLCASSVDWSRGTEAFFGQGTRLTVV.

This clone was counted between two and nine times. The chain recombines TRBV19 with TRBJ2-6, with D possibly TRBD1 on 6 matching bases. Germline V gene data show CDR1 as LNHDA and CDR2 as SQIVND (reference sequence). The CDR3 is made up of 16 amino acids. V was trimmed by 3 bases and J by 0 bases, leaving 9 bases between them. Here the CDR3 DNA reads TGTGCCAGTAGTATTAGGGGGACCTCTGGGGCCAACGTCCTGACTTTC. Amino acid sequence: CASSIRGTSGANVLTF.

This clone was counted between two and nine times. This rearrangement joins TRBV29-1 to TRBJ2-3; D unresolved. Trimming took 3 bases from V and 5 from J, leaving 9 bases between them. Germline V CDR1 and CDR2: SQVTM, ANQGSEA. This CDR3 has 12 residues. The CDR3 sequence: CSVDFRRDTQYF. For the CDR3, the DNA is TGCAGCGTTGATTTTAGAAGAGATACGCAGTATTTT.

The genes are TRBV28 and TRBJ2-7; D is possibly TRBD1 (6 bases). Germline V CDR1 and CDR2: MDHEN, SYDVKM. V was clipped by 4 bases and J by 0 bases, with 19 bases between them. This CDR3 is 17 amino acids long. The CDR3 sequence: CASSSGTPLQRSYEQYF. CDR3 coding DNA: TGTGCCAGCAGTTCAGGGACACCTCTCCAGCGCTCCTACGAGCAGTACTTC.

J is TRBJ1-1 and V is TRBV7-2; D may be TRBD1 (6 bases). Trimming cost V 3 bases and J 5 bases, with 13 bases left between them. In germline, CDR1 is SGHTA, CDR2 FQGNSA. This CDR3 contains 14 residues. CDR3 amino acids: CASSFSGGGTEAFF. Written as DNA, the CDR3 is TGTGCCAGCAGCTTTTCGGGGGGCGGAACTGAAGCTTTCTTT.

The chain carries TRBV7-2 and TRBJ2-3; D is unresolved. Germline-derived CDR1 and CDR2 are SGHTA and FQGNSA. The CDR3 sequence is 14 residues long. Between the trimmed V and J ends, which lost 3 bases and 2 bases, there was a span of 9 bases. CDR3 region: CASSFGGFTDTQYF. CDR3 in DNA: TGTGCCAGCAGCTTTGGCGGTTTCACAGATACGCAGTATTTT. Based on the CDR3 plus reference TRBV7-2 and TRBJ2-3, the full variable domain is GAGVSQSPSNKVTEKGKDVELRCDPISGHTALYWYRQSLGQGLEFLIYFQGNSAPDKSGLPSDRFSAERTGGSVSTLTIQRTQQEDSAVYLCASSFGGFTDTQYFGPGTRLTVL.

V usage is TRBV6-6 and J usage is TRBJ2-7; D is unresolved. Trimming removed 5 bases at V and 5 bases at J, with 10 bases between. The germline CDR1 and CDR2 sequences are MNHNY and SVGAGI (reference sequence). CDR3 length: 12 amino acids. CDR3 amino acids: CASSRLVHEQYF. The CDR3 region has the DNA TGTGCCAGCAGTAGATTGGTTCACGAGCAGTACTTC.

This chain uses TRBV5-5 with TRBJ2-7; perhaps TRBD1 as D (6 bases). The V and J ends lost 2 bases and 4 bases respectively, with 16 bases between them. Germline assignment: CDR1 SGHKS and CDR2 YYEKEE (reference sequence). The CDR3 is 15 amino acids. DNA of the CDR3: TGTGCCAGCAGCTTAGAGGCAGGGGCTGCGTACGAGCAGTACTTC. Translation: CASSLEAGAAYEQYF.

The chain is built from TRBV27 and TRBJ2-1; possible D gene TRBD1, 6 bases. V dropped 2 bases and J dropped 4 bases, with 18 bases sitting between them. In germline, CDR1 is MNHEY, CDR2 SMNVEV (reference sequence). This CDR3 has 17 amino acids. In nucleotides, the CDR3 is TGTGCCAGCAGTTTAGGCAGGGGACCAACTTTTTACAATGAGCAGTTCTTC. Protein: CASSLGRGPTFYNEQFF.

This clone appeared a few times. The CDR3 nucleotides are TGTGCCAGCTCACCCCCTTTGGGGCAGGGCGATGAAAAACTGTTTTTT. It is translated as CASSPPLGQGDEKLFF. The chain recombines TRBV18 with TRBJ1-4; a weak D match, TRBD1 (5 bases). V lost 3 bases and J lost 6, with 17 bases in between. Germline V gives CDR1 KGHSH, CDR2 LQKENI. This CDR3 contains 16 residues.

J is TRBJ1-2 and V is TRBV10-3, with D possibly TRBD1 on 6 matching bases. Germline values: CDR1 ENHRY, CDR2 SYGVKD. Trimming took 0 bases from V and 7 from J, leaving 18 bases between them. CDR3 length equals 16 residues. The chain's CDR3 is CAISESNRESRSGYTF. The CDR3 DNA is TGTGCCATCAGTGAGTCGAACAGGGAGTCTCGGAGTGGCTACACCTTC.

The chain recombines TRBV6-6 with TRBJ1-2; D uncertain. V dropped 2 bases and J dropped 4 bases, with 11 bases sitting between them. This CDR3 region has 14 residues. The germline V gene encodes CDR1 MNHNY and CDR2 SVGAGI (reference sequence). The CDR3 bases are TGTGCCAGCAGTTACAGGCGAGAACCCTATGGCTACACCTTC. Translating gives CASSYRREPYGYTF.

This chain uses TRBV29-1 with TRBJ2-1; the D call may be TRBD1 or TRBD2 (5 bases each). V was pared by 2 bases and J by 7 bases, with 12 bases between. The germline gives CDR1 SQVTM, CDR2 ANQGSEA. The CDR3 extends over 13 amino acids. The DNA for the CDR3 is TGCAGCGTTGAAAGGGAGTGGGGGAATGAGCAGTTCTTC. It is translated as CSVEREWGNEQFF.

The table lists this clone with a few counts. The J gene is TRBJ2-1, the V gene TRBV7-3; D is unclear. The germline V gene encodes CDR1 SGHTA and CDR2 FQGTGA. With 1 base removed from V and 7 bases from J, the gap between germline ends came to 5 bases. The CDR3 is made up of 12 amino acids. Here the CDR3 DNA reads TGTGCCAGCAGCTTAAGTACGAATGAGCAGTTCTTC. The encoded protein is CASSLSTNEQFF.